The present T cell receptor (beta chain) was sequenced within a study of T cells and Merkel cell carcinoma outcomes. This CDR3 comprises 14 residues. CDR1 is MNHNS and CDR2 is SASEGT in the germline V gene. Broader study findings: Merkel cell carcinoma outcomes were reportedly predicted by repertoire and T-cell density.

The method was immunoSEQ multiplex PCR; TCRdb's version includes in-frame clones alone and lacks a portion of them. The sample lists 2,500 to 3,500 clones; over 60% were seen once. Concerning this clone: What it binds is unknown.

The TCR sequence derives from a human donor with Merkel cell carcinoma. The chain is built from TRBV6-1 and TRBJ2-5; D might be TRBD1 or TRBD2, each matching 5 bases. The better agreement between TRBJ2-7 and the DNA end casts doubt on the J call. The sample consisted of tumor tissue from Merkel cell carcinoma. CDR3 in DNA: TGTGCCAGCCGTGGTGAGAGGGACGGCTACGAGCAGTACTTC. It yields the protein CASRGERDGYEQYF.